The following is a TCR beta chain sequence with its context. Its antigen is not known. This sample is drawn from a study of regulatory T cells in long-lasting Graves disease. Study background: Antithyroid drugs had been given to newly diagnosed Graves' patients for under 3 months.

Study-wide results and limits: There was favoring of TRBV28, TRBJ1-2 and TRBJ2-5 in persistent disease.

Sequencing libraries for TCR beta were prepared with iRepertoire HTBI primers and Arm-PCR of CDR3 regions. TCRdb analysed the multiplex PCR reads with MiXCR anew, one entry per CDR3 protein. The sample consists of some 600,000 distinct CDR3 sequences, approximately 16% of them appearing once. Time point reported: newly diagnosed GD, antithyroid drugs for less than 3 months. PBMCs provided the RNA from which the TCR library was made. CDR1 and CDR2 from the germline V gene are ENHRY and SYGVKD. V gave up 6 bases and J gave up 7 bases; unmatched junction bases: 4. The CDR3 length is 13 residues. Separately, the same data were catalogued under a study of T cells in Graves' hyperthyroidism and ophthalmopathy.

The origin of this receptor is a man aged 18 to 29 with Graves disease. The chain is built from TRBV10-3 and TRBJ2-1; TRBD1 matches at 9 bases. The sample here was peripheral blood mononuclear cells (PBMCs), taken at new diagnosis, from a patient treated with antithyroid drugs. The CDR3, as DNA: TGTGCCATCAGGAGGGACAGGGCGAATGAGCAGTTCTTC. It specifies CAIRRDRANEQFF.